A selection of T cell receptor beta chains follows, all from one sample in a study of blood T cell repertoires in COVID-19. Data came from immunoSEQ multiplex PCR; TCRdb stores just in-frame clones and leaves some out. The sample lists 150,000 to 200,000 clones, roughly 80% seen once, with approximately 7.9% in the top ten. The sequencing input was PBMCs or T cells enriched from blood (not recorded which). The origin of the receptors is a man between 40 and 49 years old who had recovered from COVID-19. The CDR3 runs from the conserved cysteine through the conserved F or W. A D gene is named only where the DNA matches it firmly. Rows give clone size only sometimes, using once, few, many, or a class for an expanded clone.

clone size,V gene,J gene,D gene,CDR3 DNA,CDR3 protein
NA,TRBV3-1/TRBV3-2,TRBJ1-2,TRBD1,TGTGCCAGCGCTAAGCTTGGGGACAGTTCCTATGGCTACACCTTC,CASAKLGDSSYGYTF
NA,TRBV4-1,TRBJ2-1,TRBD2,TGCGCCAGCAGCCAAGTAGGGGCGGGGGGGCGCAATGAGCAGTTCTTC,CASSQVGAGGRNEQFF
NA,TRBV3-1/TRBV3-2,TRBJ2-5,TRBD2,TGTGCCGGAGTTCAGCGGGGAGCAGAGACCCAGTACTTC,CAGVQRGAETQYF
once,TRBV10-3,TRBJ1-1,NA,TGTGCCATCAGTGAAAATAGGGGATTGGGCACTGAAGCTTTCTTT,CAISENRGLGTEAFF
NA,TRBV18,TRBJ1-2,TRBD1,TGTGCCAGCTCACCCGGGACAGGGAATGGCTACACCTTC,CASSPGTGNGYTF
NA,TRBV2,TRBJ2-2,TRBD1,TGTGCCAGCAGTGAATCAGGGGGAACCGGGGAGCTGTTTTTT,CASSESGGTGELFF
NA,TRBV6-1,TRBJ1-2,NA,TGTGCCAGCAGTGACAGGCCGCCTAACTATGGCTACACCTTC,CASSDRPPNYGYTF
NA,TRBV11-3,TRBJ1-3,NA,TGTGCCAGCAGCTTAGGAGGGAGGACTGCAATCCTCTCTGGAAACACCATATATTTT,CASSLGGRTAILSGNTIYF
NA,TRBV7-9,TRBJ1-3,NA,TGTGCCAGCAGCTTGGAGACCGGCCGCTATTTT,CASSLETGRYF
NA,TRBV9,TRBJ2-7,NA,TGTGCCAGCAGCGGGGGGCCGGCAGGGACCGAGCAGTACTTC,CASSGGPAGTEQYF
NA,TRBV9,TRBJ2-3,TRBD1,TGTGCCAGCAGCCCAAAAAACGTGGGACAGGGGGGCACAGATACGCAGTATTTT,CASSPKNVGQGGTDTQYF
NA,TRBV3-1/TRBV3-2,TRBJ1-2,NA,TGTGCCAGCAGCCAAGGTGTGATGCGTTATGGCTACACCTTC,CASSQGVMRYGYTF
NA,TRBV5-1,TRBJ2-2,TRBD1,TGCGCCAGCAGCCCCGGACAGGGGGTCACCGGGGAGCTGTTTTTT,CASSPGQGVTGELFF
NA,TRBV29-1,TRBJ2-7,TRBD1,TGCAGCGTTAGCATCCGGGACAGGAGCCGCTACGAGCAGTACTTC,CSVSIRDRSRYEQYF
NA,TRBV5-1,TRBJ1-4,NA,TGCGCCAGCAGCCATGGGGACTGGGAAGGTGAAAAACTGTTTTTT,CASSHGDWEGEKLFF
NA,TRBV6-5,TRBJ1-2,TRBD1,TGTGCCAGCAGTTACTCCACAGGGGGCCTCTATGGCTACACCTTC,CASSYSTGGLYGYTF
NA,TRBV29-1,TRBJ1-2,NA,TGCAGCGTTGGTACAGCCGCCGGCTATGGCTACACCTTC,CSVGTAAGYGYTF
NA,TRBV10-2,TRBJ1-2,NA,TGCGCCAGCAGTGTCCCAGGGTCTGGGGTCTACACCTTC,CASSVPGSGVYTF
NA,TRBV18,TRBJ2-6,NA,TGTGCCAGCTCACCAACCCAGGGGATATACTCTGGGGCCAACGTCCTGACTTTC,CASSPTQGIYSGANVLTF
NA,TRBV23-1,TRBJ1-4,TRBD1,TGCGCCAGCAGTCAATACGAGGGGGCAAGGAGGACTAATGAAAAACTGTTTTTT,CASSQYEGARRTNEKLFF
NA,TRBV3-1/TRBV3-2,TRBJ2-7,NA,TGTGCCAGCAGCCAAAATGGAGGAAGGCAGTACTTC,CASSQNGGRQYF
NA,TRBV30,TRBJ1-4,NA,TGTGCCTGTTCCCCAAGGGGGGAAAAACTGTTTTTT,CACSPRGEKLFF
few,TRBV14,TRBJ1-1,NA,TGTGCCAGCAGCCATTACAGGAACACTGAAGCTTTCTTT,CASSHYRNTEAFF
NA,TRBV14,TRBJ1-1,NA,TGTGCCAGCAGCCGGTATCGGAGGAACACTGAAGCTTTCTTT,CASSRYRRNTEAFF
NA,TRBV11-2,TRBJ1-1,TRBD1,TGTGCCAGCAGCTTGACAGGGAGGACTGAAGCTTTCTTT,CASSLTGRTEAFF
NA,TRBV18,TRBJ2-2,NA,TGTGCCAGCTCACCGCAGGGTATAACGAACACCGGGGAGCTGTTTTTT,CASSPQGITNTGELFF
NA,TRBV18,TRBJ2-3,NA,TGTGCCAGCTCACCGGGGCGGGGGCGAGATACGCAGTATTTT,CASSPGRGRDTQYF
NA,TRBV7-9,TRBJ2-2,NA,TGTGCCACCCCGGCGCGGGGCACCGGGGAGCTGTTTTTT,CATPARGTGELFF
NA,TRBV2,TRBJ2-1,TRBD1,TGTGCCAGCAGAACCGGGACAGGGGGGAGGAATGAGCAGTTCTTC,CASRTGTGGRNEQFF
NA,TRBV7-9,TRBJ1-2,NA,TGTGCCAGCAGCTTATCAGGGATCGAACCATCTAACTATGGCTACACCTTC,CASSLSGIEPSNYGYTF
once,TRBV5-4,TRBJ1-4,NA,TGTGCCAGCAGCTTGGCGGCAGGGAATGAAAAACTGTTTTTT,CASSLAAGNEKLFF
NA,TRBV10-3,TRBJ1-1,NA,TGTGCCATCAGCCAGAGAAGGGGAACTGAAGCTTTCTTT,CAISQRRGTEAFF
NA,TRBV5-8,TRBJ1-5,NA,TGTGCCAGCAGCCTAGGAGTAGGGGCCTACAATCAGCCCCAGCATTTT,CASSLGVGAYNQPQHF
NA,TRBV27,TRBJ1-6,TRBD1,TGTGCCAGCAGTCAAGGGGGCGGTTCACCCCTCCACTTT,CASSQGGGSPLHF
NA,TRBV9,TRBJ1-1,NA,TGTGCCAGCAGCGTGGCGGGGGGGAACACTGAAGCTTTCTTT,CASSVAGGNTEAFF
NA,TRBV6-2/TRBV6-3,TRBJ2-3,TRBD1,TGTGCCAGCAGTTTTCCTTCCGGGACAGGGGTCCACACAGATACGCAGTATTTT,CASSFPSGTGVHTDTQYF
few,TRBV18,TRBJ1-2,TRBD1,TGTGCCAGCTCACCCCTCCCTCCAGACAGGGACTATGGCTACACCTTC,CASSPLPPDRDYGYTF
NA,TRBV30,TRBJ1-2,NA,TGTGCCTGGATCAGGAATAACGACTATGGCTACACCTTC,CAWIRNNDYGYTF
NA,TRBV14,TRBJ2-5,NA,TGTGCCAGCAGCCAAGAGGTAGGAGAAAGAGGGGAGACCCAGTACTTC,CASSQEVGERGETQYF
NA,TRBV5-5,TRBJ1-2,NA,TGTGCCAGCAGCTTGAGAGGACTCCTACTGGCTTATGGCTACACCTTC,CASSLRGLLLAYGYTF
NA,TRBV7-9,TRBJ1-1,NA,TGTGCCAGCAGGAACACCAGGGGGAACACTGAAGCTTTCTTT,CASRNTRGNTEAFF
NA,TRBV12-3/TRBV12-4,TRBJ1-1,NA,TGTGCCAGCAACGTCAACGGGAATGAAGCTTTCTTT,CASNVNGNEAFF
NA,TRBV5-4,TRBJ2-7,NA,TGTGCCAGCAGCGACCAGGCTTTAGGGTCGGCTAGGACAGAGCAGTACTTC,CASSDQALGSARTEQYF
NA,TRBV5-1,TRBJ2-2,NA,TGCGCCAGCAAACGCCTCTCCGCTATTTCAACCGGGGAGCTGTTTTTT,CASKRLSAISTGELFF
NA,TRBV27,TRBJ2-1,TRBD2,TGTGCCAGCATCCCTAGCGGGGAAAGCTACAATGAGCAGTTCTTC,CASIPSGESYNEQFF
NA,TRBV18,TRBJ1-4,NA,TGTGCCAGCTCACCAGAGGCAGGGGCGCGCGAAAAACTGTTTTTT,CASSPEAGAREKLFF
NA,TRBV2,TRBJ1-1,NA,TGTGCCAGCAGTGTACAGGGTGGCACTGAAGCTTTCTTT,CASSVQGGTEAFF
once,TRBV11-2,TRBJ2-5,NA,TGTGCCAGCAGCTTAGGTCCGGGAGACCAAGAGACCCAGTACTTC,CASSLGPGDQETQYF
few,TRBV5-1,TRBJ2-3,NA,TGCGCCAGCAGCTTGAGACAGAACGACCCTACAGATACGCAGTATTTT,CASSLRQNDPTDTQYF
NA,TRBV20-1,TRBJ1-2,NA,TGCAGTGCTAGTTTATTCGGAGTTGAAGGCTACACCTTC,CSASLFGVEGYTF
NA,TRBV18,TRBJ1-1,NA,TGTGCCAGCTCACCAGGAGTTCAAGCTGAAGCTTTCTTT,CASSPGVQAEAFF
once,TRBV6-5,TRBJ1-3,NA,TGTGCCAGCAGTCGAACAGGGACTGGAAACACCATATATTTT,CASSRTGTGNTIYF
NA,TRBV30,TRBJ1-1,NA,TGTGCCTGGAGATTACAGGTAAACACTGAAGCTTTCTTT,CAWRLQVNTEAFF
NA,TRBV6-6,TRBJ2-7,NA,TGTGCCAGCAGTTATAGGGGCTACGAGCAGTACTTC,CASSYRGYEQYF
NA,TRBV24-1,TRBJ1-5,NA,TGTGCCACCAGTGACGCAGGCTTGGCTCAGCCCCAGCATTTT,CATSDAGLAQPQHF